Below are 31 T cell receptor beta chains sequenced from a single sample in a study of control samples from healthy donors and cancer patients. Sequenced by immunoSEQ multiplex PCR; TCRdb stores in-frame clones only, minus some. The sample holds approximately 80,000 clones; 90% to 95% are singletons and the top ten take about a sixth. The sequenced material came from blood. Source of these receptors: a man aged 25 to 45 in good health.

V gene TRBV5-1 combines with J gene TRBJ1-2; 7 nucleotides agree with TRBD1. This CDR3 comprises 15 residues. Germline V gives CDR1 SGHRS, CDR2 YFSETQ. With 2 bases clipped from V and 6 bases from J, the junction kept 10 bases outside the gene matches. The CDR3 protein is CASSLTTGKKDGYTF. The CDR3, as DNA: TGCGCCAGCAGCTTAACGACAGGGAAGAAAGATGGCTACACCTTC.

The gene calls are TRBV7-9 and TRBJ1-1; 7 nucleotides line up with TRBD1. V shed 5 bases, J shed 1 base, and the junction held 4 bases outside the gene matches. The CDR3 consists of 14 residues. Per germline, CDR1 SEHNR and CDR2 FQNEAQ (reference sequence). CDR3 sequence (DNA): TGTGCCAGCAGCCCCCGACAGGGGAACACTGAAGCTTTCTTT. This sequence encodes CASSPRQGNTEAFF.

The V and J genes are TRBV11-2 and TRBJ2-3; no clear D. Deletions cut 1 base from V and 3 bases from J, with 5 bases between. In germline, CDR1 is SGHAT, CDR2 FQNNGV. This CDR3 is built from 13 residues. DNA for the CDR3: TGTGCCAGCAGCTTAGGACCTACAGATACGCAGTATTTT. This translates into CASSLGPTDTQYF.

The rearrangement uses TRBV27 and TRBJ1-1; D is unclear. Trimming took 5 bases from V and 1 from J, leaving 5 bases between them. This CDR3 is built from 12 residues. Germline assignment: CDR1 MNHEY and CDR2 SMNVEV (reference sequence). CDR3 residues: CASSNRNTEAFF. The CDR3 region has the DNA TGTGCCAGCAGTAATCGGAACACTGAAGCTTTCTTT.

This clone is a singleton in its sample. This CDR3 is CASSDSRVNQPQHF. The DNA of the CDR3 is TGTGCCAGCAGTGATTCCAGGGTCAATCAGCCCCAGCATTTT. The V and J genes are TRBV2 and TRBJ1-5; possibly TRBD1 for D (5 bases). Germline loops: CDR1 SNHLY, CDR2 FYNNEI. V was trimmed by 3 bases and J by 3 bases, leaving 9 bases between them. CDR3 length: 14 residues.

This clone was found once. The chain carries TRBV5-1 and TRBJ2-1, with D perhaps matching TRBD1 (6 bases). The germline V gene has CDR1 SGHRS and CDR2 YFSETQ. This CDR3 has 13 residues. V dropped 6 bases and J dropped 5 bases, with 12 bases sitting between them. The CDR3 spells CASNRDKDNEQFF. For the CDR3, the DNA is TGCGCCAGCAACCGGGACAAGGACAATGAGCAGTTCTTC.

CDR3 sequence reads: CAGGGGETQYF. CDR3 nucleotides: TGTGCCGGCGGGGGTGGGGAGACCCAGTACTTC. The chain joins TRBV6-6 to TRBJ2-5; 7 nucleotides line up with TRBD2. This CDR3 has 11 residues. The ends lost 11 bases at V and 5 bases at J; junction bases unmatched: 5. CDR1 and CDR2 (germline): MNHNY, SVGAGI (reference sequence).

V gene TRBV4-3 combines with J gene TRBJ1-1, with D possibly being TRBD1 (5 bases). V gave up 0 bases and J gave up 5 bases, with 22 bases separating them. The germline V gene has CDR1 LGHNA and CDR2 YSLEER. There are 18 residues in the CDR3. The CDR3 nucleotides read TGCGCCAGCAGCCAAGATTCCCCCCCCACAGGCTTCGGGACTGAAGCTTTCTTT. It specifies CASSQDSPPTGFGTEAFF.

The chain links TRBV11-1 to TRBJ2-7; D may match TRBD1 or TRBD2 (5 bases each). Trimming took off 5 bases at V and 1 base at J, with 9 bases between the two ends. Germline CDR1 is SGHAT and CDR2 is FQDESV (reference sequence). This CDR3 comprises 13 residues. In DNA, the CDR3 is TGTGCCAGCAGCCGGGACGGTTCCTACGAGCAGTACTTC. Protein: CASSRDGSYEQYF.

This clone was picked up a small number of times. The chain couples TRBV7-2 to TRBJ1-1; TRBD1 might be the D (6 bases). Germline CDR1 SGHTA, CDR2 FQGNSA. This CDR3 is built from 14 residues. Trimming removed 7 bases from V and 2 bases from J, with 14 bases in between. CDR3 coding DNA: TGTGCCAGCAACCCGGGACACCAAAACACTGAAGCTTTCTTT. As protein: CASNPGHQNTEAFF.

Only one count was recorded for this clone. The CDR3 DNA reads TGTGCCAGCAGCTTAGACCAGGGGGTTGTGAACACTGAAGCTTTCTTT. The encoded protein is CASSLDQGVVNTEAFF. V and J are TRBV7-6 and TRBJ1-1; 7 nucleotides agree with TRBD1. Germline values: CDR1 SGHVS, CDR2 FNYEAQ. Trimming took 1 base from V and 0 from J; bases not matched to a gene: 5. The CDR3 sequence is 16 residues long.

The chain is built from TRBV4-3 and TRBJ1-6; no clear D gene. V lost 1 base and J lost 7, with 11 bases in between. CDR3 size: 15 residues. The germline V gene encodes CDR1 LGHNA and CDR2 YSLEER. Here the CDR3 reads CASSQAVGSNSPLHF. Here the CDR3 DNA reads TGCGCCAGCAGCCAAGCTGTGGGGAGCAATTCACCCCTCCACTTT.

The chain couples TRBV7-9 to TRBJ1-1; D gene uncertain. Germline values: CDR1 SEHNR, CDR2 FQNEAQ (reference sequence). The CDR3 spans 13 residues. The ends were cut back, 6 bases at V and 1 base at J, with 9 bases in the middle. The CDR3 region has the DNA TGTGCCAGCAGGTCGTCAGAGAACACTGAAGCTTTCTTT. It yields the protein CASRSSENTEAFF.

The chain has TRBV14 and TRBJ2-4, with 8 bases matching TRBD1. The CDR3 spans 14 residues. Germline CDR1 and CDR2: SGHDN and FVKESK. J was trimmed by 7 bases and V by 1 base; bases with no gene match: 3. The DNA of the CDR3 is TGTGCCAGCAGCCAAGGGCAGGGGGCTAACATTCAGTACTTC. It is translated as CASSQGQGANIQYF.

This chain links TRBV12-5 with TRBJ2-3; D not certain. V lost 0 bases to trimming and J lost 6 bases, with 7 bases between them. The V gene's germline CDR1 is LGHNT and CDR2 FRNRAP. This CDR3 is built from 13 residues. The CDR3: CASGLVPGDTQYF. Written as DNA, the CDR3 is TGTGCTAGTGGTTTGGTACCTGGGGATACGCAGTATTTT.

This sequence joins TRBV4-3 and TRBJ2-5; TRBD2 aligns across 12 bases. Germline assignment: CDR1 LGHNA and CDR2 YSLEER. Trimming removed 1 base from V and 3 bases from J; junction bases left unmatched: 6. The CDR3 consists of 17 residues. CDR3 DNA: TGCGCCAGCAGCCAAGGAGGGGGACTAGCGGGTGAAGAGACCCAGTACTTC. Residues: CASSQGGGLAGEETQYF.

The CDR3 loop is CASTKAGVGYNEQFF. DNA of the CDR3: TGTGCCAGCACCAAAGCCGGGGTAGGCTACAATGAGCAGTTCTTC. J is TRBJ2-1 and V is TRBV5-6; TRBD2 is a possible D gene (5 bases). CDR1 is SGHDT and CDR2 is YYEEEE in the germline V gene. Trimming left V 6 bases short and J 3 bases short, with 16 bases between. This CDR3 is 15 amino acids long.

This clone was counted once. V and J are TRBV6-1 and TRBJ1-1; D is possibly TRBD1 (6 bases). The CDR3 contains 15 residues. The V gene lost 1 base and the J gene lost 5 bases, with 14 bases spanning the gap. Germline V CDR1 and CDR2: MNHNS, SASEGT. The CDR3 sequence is CASSEGTGRATEAFF. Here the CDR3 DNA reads TGTGCCAGCAGTGAAGGAACAGGGCGGGCTACTGAAGCTTTCTTT.

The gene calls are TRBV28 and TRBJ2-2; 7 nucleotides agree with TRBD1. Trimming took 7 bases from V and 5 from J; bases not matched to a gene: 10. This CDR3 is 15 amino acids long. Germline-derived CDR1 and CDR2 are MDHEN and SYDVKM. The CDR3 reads CASIVGGATTGELFF. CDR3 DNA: TGTGCCAGCATCGTAGGGGGCGCAACAACCGGGGAGCTGTTTTTT. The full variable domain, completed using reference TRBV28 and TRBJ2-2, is DVKVTQSSRYLVKRTGEKVFLECVQDMDHENMFWYRQDPGLGLRLIYFSYDVKMKEKGDIPEGYSVSREKKERFSLILESASTNQTSMYLCASIVGGATTGELFFGEGSRLTVL.

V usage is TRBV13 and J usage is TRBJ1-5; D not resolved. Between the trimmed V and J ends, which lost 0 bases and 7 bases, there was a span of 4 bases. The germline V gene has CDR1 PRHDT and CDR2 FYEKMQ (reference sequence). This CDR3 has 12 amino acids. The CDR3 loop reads CASSLGPQPQHF. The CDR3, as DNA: TGTGCCAGCAGCTTAGGGCCCCAGCCCCAGCATTTT.

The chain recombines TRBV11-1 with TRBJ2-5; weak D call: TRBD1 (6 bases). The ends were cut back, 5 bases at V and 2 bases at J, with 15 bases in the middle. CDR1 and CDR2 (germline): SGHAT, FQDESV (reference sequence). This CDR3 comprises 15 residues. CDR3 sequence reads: CASSPLGDRQETQYF. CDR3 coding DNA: TGTGCCAGCAGCCCATTGGGAGACAGGCAAGAGACCCAGTACTTC.

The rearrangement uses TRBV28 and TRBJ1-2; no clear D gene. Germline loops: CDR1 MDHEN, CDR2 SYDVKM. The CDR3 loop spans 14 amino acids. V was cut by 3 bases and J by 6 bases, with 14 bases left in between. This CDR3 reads CASSLGSGRNGYTF. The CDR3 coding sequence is TGTGCCAGCAGTTTGGGCTCAGGACGAAATGGCTACACCTTC.

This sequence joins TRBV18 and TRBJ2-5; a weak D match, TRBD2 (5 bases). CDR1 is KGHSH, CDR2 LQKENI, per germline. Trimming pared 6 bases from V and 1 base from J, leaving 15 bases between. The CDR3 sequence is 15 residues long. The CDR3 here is CASSRGGNAQETQYF. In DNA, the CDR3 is TGTGCCAGCTCGCGCGGAGGTAATGCCCAAGAGACCCAGTACTTC.

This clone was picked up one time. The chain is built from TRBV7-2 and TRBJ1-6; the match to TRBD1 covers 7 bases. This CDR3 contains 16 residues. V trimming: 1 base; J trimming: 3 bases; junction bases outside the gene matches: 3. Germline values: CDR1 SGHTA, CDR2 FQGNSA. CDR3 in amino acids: CASSLGPGGYNSPLHF. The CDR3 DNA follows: TGTGCCAGCAGCTTAGGTCCAGGGGGCTATAATTCACCCCTCCACTTT.

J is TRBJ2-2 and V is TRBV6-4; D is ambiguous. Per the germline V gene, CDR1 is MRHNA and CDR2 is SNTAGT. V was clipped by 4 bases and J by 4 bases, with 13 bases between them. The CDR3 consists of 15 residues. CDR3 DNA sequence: TGTGCCAGCAGTGCTTCCCCCGCTAGCACCGGGGAGCTGTTTTTT. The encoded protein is CASSASPASTGELFF.

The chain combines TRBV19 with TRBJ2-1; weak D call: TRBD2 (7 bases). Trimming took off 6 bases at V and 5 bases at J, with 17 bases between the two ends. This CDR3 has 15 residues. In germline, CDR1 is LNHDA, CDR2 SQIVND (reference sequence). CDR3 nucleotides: TGTGCCAGTAGAACCCTGAGGGGGGGGGACAATGAGCAGTTCTTC. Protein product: CASRTLRGGDNEQFF.

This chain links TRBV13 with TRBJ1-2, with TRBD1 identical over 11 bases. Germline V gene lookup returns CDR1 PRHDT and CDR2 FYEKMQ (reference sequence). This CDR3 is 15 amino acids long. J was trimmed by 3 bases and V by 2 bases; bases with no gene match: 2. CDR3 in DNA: TGTGCCAGCAGCTTACTGGGACAGGGGGACTATGGCTACACCTTC. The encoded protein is CASSLLGQGDYGYTF.

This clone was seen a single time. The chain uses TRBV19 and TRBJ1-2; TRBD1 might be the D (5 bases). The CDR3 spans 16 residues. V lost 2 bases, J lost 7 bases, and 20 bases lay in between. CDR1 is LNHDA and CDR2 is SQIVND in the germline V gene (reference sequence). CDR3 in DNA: TGTGCCAGTAGTATAAGGGCTCCTGGAGGGGTTGGTGGCTACACCTTC. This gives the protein CASSIRAPGGVGGYTF. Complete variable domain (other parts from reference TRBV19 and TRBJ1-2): DGGITQSPKYLFRKEGQNVTLSCEQNLNHDAMYWYRQDPGQGLRLIYYSQIVNDFQKGDIAEGYSVSREKKESFPLTVTSAQKNPTAFYLCASSIRAPGGVGGYTFGSGTRLTVV.

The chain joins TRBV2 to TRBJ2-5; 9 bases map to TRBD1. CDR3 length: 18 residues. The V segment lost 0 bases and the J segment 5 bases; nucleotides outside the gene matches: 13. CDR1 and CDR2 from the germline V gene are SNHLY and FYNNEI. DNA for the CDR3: TGTGCCAGCAGTGAAGCACTTCCGGGACAGGGAGTTTTTGAGACCCAGTACTTC. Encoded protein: CASSEALPGQGVFETQYF. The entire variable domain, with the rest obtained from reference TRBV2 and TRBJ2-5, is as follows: EPEVTQTPSHQVTQMGQEVILRCVPISNHLYFYWYRQILGQKVEFLVSFYNNEISEKSEIFDDQFSVERPDGSNFTLKIRSTKLEDSAMYFCASSEALPGQGVFETQYFGPGTRLLVL.

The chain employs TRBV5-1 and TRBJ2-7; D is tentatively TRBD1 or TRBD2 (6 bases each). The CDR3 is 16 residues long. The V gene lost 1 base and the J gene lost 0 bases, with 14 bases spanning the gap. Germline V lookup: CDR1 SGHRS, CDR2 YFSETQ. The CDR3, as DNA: TGCGCCAGCAGCTTGTTCGCTGGGGGGCCCTCCTACGAGCAGTACTTC. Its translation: CASSLFAGGPSYEQYF.

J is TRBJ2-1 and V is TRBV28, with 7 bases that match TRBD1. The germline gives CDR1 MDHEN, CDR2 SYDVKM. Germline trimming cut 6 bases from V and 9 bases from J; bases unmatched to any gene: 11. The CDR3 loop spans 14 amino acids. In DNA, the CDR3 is TGTGCCAGCAGCCAGACAGGGTGGGAAAGTGAGCAGTTCTTC. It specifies CASSQTGWESEQFF. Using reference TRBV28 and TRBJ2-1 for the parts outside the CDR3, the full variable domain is DVKVTQSSRYLVKRTGEKVFLECVQDMDHENMFWYRQDPGLGLRLIYFSYDVKMKEKGDIPEGYSVSREKKERFSLILESASTNQTSMYLCASSQTGWESEQFFGPGTRLTVL.